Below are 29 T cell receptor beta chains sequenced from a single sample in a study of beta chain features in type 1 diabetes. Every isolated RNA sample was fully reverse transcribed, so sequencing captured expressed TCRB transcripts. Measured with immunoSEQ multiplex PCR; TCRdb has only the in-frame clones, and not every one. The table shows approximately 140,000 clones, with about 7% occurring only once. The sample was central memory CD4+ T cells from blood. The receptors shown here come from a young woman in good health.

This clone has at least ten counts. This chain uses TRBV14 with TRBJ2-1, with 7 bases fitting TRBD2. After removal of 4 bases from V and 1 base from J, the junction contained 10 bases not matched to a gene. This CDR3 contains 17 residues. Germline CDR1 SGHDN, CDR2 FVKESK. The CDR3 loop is CASSRGGSGMSYNEQFF. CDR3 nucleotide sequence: TGTGCCAGCAGCCGGGGCGGGAGCGGGATGTCCTACAATGAGCAGTTCTTC.

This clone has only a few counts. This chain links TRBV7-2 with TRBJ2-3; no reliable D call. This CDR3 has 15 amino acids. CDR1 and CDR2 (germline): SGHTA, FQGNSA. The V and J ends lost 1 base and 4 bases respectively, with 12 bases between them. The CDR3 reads CASSLVGGRPDTQYF. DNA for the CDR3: TGTGCCAGCAGCTTAGTCGGCGGCCGCCCAGATACGCAGTATTTT.

Here the CDR3 reads CASSTSGNPWQFF. The CDR3 DNA reads as TGCGCCAGCAGCACTAGCGGGAACCCCTGGCAGTTCTTC. The chain carries TRBV5-1 and TRBJ2-1, with 10 bases aligning to TRBD2. The CDR3 length is 13 residues. V shed 4 bases, J shed 12 bases, and the junction held 7 bases outside the gene matches. Germline-derived CDR1 and CDR2 are SGHRS and YFSETQ.

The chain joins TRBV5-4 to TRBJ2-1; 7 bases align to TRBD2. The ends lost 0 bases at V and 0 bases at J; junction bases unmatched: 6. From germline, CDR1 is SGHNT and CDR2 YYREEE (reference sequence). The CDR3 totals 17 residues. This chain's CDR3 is CASSLGGGSSSYNEQFF. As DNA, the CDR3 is TGTGCCAGCAGCTTGGGAGGCGGGAGCAGCTCCTACAATGAGCAGTTCTTC. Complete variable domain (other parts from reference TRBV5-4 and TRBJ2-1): ETGVTQSPTHLIKTRGQQVTLRCSSQSGHNTVSWYQQALGQGPQFIFQYYREEENGRGNFPPRFSGLQFPNYSSELNVNALELDDSALYLCASSLGGGSSSYNEQFFGPGTRLTVL.

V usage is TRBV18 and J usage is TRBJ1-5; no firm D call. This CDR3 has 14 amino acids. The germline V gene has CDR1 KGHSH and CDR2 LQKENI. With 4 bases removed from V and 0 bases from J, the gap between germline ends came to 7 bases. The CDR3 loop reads CASSRTYSNQPQHF. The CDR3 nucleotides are TGTGCCAGCTCACGGACTTATAGCAATCAGCCCCAGCATTTT.

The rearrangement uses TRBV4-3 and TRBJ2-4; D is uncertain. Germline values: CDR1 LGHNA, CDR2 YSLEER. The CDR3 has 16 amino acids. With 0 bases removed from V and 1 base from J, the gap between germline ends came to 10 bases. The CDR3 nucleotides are TGCGCCAGCAGCCAAGAACTCCGAGCGGCCAAAAACATTCAGTACTTC. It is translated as CASSQELRAAKNIQYF.

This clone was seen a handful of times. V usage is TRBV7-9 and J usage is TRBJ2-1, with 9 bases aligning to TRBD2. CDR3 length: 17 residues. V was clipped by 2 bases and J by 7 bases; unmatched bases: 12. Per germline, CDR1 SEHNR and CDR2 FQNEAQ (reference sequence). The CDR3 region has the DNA TGTGCCAGCAGCTTATACGCCTCCGGGACTAGCAGGAATGAGCAGTTCTTC. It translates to CASSLYASGTSRNEQFF.

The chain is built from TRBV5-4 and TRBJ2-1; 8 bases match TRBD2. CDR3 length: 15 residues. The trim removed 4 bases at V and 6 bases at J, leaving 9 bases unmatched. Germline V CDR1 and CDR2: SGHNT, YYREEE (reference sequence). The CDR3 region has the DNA TGTGCCAGCAGCCGGCGTACTAGCGGAGTCAATGAGCAGTTCTTC. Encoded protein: CASSRRTSGVNEQFF.

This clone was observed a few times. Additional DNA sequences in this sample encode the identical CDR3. CDR3 nucleotides: TGTGCCAGCAGCCCTGGACACTCGAACACTGAAGCTTTCTTT. This codes for CASSPGHSNTEAFF. The genes are TRBV7-3 and TRBJ1-1, with a weak D call TRBD1 (5 bases). Trimming took 5 bases from V and 1 from J, leaving 11 bases between them. Germline CDR1 and CDR2: SGHTA and FQGTGA. The CDR3 covers 14 residues.

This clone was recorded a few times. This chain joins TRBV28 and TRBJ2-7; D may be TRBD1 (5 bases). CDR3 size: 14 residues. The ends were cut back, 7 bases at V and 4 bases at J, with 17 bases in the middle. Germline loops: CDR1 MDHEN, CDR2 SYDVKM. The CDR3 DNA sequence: TGTGCCAGCATCTCGTACAGGATCGGGTACGAGCAGTACTTC. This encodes CASISYRIGYEQYF. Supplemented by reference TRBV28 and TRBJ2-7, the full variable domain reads DVKVTQSSRYLVKRTGEKVFLECVQDMDHENMFWYRQDPGLGLRLIYFSYDVKMKEKGDIPEGYSVSREKKERFSLILESASTNQTSMYLCASISYRIGYEQYFGPGTRLTVT.

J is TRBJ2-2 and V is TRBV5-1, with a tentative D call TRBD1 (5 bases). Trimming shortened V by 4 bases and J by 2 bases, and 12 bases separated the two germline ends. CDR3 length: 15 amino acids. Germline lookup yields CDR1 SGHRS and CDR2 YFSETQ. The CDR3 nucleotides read TGCGCCAGCAGCGTGGACAAACTAAACACCGGGGAGCTGTTTTTT. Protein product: CASSVDKLNTGELFF.

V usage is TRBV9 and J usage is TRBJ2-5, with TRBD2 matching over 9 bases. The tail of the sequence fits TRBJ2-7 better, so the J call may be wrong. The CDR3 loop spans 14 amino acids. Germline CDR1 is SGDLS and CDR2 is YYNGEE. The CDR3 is CASSVASGTSEQYF. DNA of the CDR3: TGTGCCAGCAGCGTAGCTAGCGGGACCTCCGAGCAGTACTTC.

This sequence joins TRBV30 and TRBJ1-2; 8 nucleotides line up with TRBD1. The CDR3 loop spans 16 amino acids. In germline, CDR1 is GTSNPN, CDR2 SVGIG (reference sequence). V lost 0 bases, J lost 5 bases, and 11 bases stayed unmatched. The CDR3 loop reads CAWSVKGQGAIYGYTF. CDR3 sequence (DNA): TGTGCCTGGAGTGTAAAGGGCCAGGGGGCAATTTATGGCTACACCTTC.

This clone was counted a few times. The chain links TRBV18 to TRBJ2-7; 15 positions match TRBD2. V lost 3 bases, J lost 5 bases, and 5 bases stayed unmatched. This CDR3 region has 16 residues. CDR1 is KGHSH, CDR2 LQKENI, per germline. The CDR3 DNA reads TGTGCCAGCTCACCCGGGACTAGCGGGAGGATGAACGAGCAGTACTTC. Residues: CASSPGTSGRMNEQYF.

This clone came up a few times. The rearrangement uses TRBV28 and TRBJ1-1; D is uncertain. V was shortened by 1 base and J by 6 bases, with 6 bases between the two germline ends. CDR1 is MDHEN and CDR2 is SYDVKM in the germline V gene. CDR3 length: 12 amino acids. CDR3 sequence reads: CASSLYAAEAFF. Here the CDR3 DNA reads TGTGCCAGCAGTTTATACGCGGCTGAAGCTTTCTTT.

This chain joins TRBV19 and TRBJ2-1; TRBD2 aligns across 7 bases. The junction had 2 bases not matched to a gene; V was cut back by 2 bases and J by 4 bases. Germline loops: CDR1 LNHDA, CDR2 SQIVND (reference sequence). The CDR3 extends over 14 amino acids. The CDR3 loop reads CASSILAAYNEQFF. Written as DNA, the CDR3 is TGTGCCAGTAGTATACTAGCGGCGTACAATGAGCAGTTCTTC.

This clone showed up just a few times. Written as DNA, the CDR3 is TGTGCCAGCAGCTTAGTCGCAGACTCCACGGATACGCAGTATTTT. Translating gives CASSLVADSTDTQYF. The chain employs TRBV7-6 and TRBJ2-3; D is unresolved. V was shortened by 1 base and J by 6 bases, with 14 bases between the two germline ends. Germline V gene lookup returns CDR1 SGHVS and CDR2 FNYEAQ. This CDR3 is 15 amino acids long.

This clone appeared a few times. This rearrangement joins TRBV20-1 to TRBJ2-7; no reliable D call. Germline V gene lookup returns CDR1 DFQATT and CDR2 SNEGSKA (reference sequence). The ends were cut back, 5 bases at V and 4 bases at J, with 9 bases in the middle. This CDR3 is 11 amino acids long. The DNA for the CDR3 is TGCAGTGCTTCGTCTGAGTACGAGCAGTACTTC. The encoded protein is CSASSEYEQYF.

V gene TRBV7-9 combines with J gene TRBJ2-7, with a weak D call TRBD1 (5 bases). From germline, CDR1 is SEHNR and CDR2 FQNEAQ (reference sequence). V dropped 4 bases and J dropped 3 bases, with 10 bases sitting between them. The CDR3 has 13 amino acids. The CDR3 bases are TGTGCCAGCAGCTCCGTCCAGGGCTACGAGCAGTACTTC. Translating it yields CASSSVQGYEQYF.

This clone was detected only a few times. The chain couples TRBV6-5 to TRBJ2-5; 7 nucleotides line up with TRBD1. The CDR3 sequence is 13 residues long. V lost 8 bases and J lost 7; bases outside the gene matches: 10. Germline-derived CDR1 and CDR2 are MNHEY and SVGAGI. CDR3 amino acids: CASEGTAKRTQYF. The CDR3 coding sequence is TGTGCCAGCGAGGGGACAGCCAAGAGGACCCAGTACTTC.

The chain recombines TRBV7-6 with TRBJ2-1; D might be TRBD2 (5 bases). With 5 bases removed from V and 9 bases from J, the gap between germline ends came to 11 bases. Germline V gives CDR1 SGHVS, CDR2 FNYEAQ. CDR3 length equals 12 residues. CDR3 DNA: TGTGCCAGCAGCCGCTCAGAGGGTGAGCAGTTCTTC. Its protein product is CASSRSEGEQFF.

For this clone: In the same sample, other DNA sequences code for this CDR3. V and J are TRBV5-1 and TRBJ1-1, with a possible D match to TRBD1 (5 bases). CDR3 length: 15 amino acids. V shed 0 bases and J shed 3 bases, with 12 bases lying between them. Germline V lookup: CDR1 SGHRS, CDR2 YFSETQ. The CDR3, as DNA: TGCGCCAGCAGCTTGGTCGGGGGTTCGGACACTGAAGCTTTCTTT. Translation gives CASSLVGGSDTEAFF.

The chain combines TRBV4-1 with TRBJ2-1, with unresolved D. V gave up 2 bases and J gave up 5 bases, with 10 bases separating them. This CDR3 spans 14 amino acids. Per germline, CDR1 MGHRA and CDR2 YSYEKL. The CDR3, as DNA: TGCGCCAGCAGCCAACCGTGGCAGGACAATGAGCAGTTCTTC. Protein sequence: CASSQPWQDNEQFF.

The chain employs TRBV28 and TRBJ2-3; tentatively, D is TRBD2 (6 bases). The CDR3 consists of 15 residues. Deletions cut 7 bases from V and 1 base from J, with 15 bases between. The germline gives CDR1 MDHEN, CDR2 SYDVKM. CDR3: CASTPSGLGTDTQYF. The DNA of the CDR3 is TGTGCCAGCACCCCTTCGGGACTTGGCACAGATACGCAGTATTTT.

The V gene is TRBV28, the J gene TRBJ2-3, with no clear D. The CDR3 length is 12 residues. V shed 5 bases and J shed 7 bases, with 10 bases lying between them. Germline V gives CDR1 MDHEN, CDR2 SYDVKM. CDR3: CASSPPLNTQYF. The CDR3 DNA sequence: TGTGCCAGCAGTCCCCCCCTTAATACGCAGTATTTT.

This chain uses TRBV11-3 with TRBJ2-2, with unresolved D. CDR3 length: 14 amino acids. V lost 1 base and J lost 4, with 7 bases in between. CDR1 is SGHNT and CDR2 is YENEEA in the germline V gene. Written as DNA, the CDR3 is TGTGCCAGCAGCTTAGTCGGCGGCACCGGGGAGCTGTTTTTT. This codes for CASSLVGGTGELFF.

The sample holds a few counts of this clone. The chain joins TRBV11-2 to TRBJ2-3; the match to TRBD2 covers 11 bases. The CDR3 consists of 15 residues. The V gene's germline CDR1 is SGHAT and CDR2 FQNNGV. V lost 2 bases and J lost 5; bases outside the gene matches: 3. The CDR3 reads CASSLTSGSIDTQYF. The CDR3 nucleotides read TGTGCCAGCAGCTTAACTAGCGGGAGTATAGATACGCAGTATTTT.

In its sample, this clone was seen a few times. DNA of the CDR3: TGCAGCGTGGCGACAGGGGAGGGAGATACGCAGTATTTT. Its translation: CSVATGEGDTQYF. The chain combines TRBV29-1 with TRBJ2-3, with D possibly matching TRBD1 (8 bases). V was cut by 6 bases and J by 5 bases, with 15 bases left in between. Germline V gene lookup returns CDR1 SQVTM and CDR2 ANQGSEA. CDR3 length: 13 amino acids.

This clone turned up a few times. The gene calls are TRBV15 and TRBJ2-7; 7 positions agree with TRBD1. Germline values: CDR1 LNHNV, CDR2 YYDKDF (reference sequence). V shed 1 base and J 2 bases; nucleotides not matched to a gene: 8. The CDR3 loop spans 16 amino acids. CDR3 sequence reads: CATSRGGTQGAYEQYF. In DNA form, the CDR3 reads TGTGCCACCAGCAGAGGGGGGACCCAGGGGGCCTACGAGCAGTACTTC.